These 3 T cell receptor beta chains originate from one sample sequenced in a study of cytomegalovirus exposure and HLA in healthy donors (dated by TCRdb to about 2017). Preparation of the library involved the immunoSEQ multiplex PCR assay. For the multiplex PCR, a mixture combining 60 forward primers for TCR Vbeta segments and 13 reverse primers for TCR Jbeta segments was used. TCRdb stores this immuneACCESS table with in-frame sequences only. Part of the clones is absent; in the studies checked, under half of the shortfall reflects unresolved V genes, and no reason is known for the rest. A total of 150,000 to 200,000 clones appear in this sample, 60% to 80% of them only once. The ten top clones hold approximately 6.3% of the sample. Sequenced sample: PBMCs. Every receptor here comes from a man between 35 and 55 years old in good health and CMV-seropositive.

This clone was seen only once. The V gene is TRBV7-9, the J gene TRBJ1-1; D might be TRBD1 (5 bases). This CDR3 has 12 residues. Germline V lookup: CDR1 SEHNR, CDR2 FQNEAQ (reference sequence). Trimming shortened V by 5 bases and J by 3 bases, and 7 bases separated the two germline ends. The CDR3 sequence is CASSQGYTEAFF. Written as DNA, the CDR3 is TGTGCCAGCAGCCAGGGTTACACTGAAGCTTTCTTT.

This clone was found a few times. V is TRBV2 and J is TRBJ2-1; 9 nucleotides match TRBD2. The CDR3 contains 15 residues. With 3 bases clipped from V and 6 bases from J, the junction kept 6 bases outside the gene matches. Per germline, CDR1 SNHLY and CDR2 FYNNEI. CDR3: CASSDISGSVNEQFF. In DNA form, the CDR3 reads TGTGCCAGCAGTGACATTAGCGGGAGTGTCAATGAGCAGTTCTTC.

This clone was counted only a few times. In DNA, the CDR3 is TGTGCCAGCAGTCTTGCCAGACAGGGGGGTTATGAAAAACTGTTTTTT. Its translation is CASSLARQGGYEKLFF. This chain uses TRBV27 with TRBJ1-4, with TRBD1 identical over 9 bases. CDR3 length: 16 residues. CDR1 and CDR2 (germline): MNHEY, SMNVEV (reference sequence). J was trimmed by 6 bases and V by 5 bases; bases with no gene match: 10.